The T cell receptor (beta chain) under discussion was sequenced for a study of cytomegalovirus exposure and HLA in healthy donors (TCRdb year 2017). Broadly, across the study: According to an earlier analysis of several hundred of the donors, about 180 million T cells yielded 100 million or so unique TCR beta sequences and less than 300 Gb of sequence data. An early release that covered some 630 HLA-typed donors contained approximately 300 gigabases of sequencing data and 80 million or so unique TCR sequences. Of the roughly 400 genotyped donors, approximately 80% were placed in the genetic ancestry cluster associated with self-reported Caucasian donors. The study aimed to test whether signatures of past pathogen exposure could be identified by cataloging public T cell receptors. The study profiled the T cell repertoires of around 700 subjects by immunosequencing and related them to cytomegalovirus serostatus. A separate validation cohort of 100 to 150 different subjects was used in addition to the approximately 640-subject first cohort. To predict cytomegalovirus infection status, the study brought together high-throughput TCR immunosequencing, statistical association of individual TCRs with disease status, and machine learning. A later analysis re-analyzed previously published TCR beta repertoires from 666 donors and added high-resolution HLA genotyping to study TCR occurrence patterns. Rather than using new phenotypic data, the later analysis identified candidate immune exposures from TCR beta sequences and from how often those sequences occurred across donors. In an earlier analysis of several hundred of the donors, high-throughput TCR beta sequencing was used to judge whether each TCR beta V gene segment behaved as functional or pseudogenic. Donor age, sex, ethnicity and CMV serostatus were compiled alongside the repertoire data. A later genetic analysis used genome-wide SNP genotypes for about 55% of the 666 donors, treating that subset as a discovery cohort. Every repertoire in the discovery cohort had been generated on one and the same sequencing platform. HLA typing included class I and class II loci at four-digit resolution. The number of typed donors differed by locus: 629-630 for A, B, C, DRB1 and DQB1; 500 to 550 for DQA1; approximately 600 for DPA1; and roughly 470 for DPB1. Because of strong linkage in the cohort, roughly five DR-DQ haplotypes were treated as single units for association and clustering. Among roughly 400 genotyped donors of the cohort, an average of approximately 240,000 unique TCR beta nucleotide sequences was sequenced per donor, of which approximately 19% were non-productive.

The research as a whole found: The only immune exposure information available for the cohort was CMV serostatus. Only TCR beta chains were sequenced in this cohort, and the absence of alpha or paired-chain data limited detectable features. A cluster of highly shared sequence variants was judged likely to be a technical artifact of the sequencing pipeline. Correlated functional status among segregating V segments might reflect linkage disequilibrium, but an unknown experimental factor could not be ruled out. According to the authors, the approach could potentially be generalized to other disease states and immunological phenotypes. In vitro tests confirmed that a few of the cytomegalovirus-associated TCR beta chains recognize cytomegalovirus antigens. Several of the top co-occurrence clusters appeared to be linked to parvovirus B19, influenza, CMV and Epstein-Barr virus, according to a later analysis. Because HLA typing was missing for some donors at each locus, association tests included only the typed subset. Compared with the roughly 710-donor mean, donors in an Asian-associated ancestry cluster had fewer N-insertions in productive TCRs, according to a later genetic analysis. A later analysis found that HLA-associated TCR beta chains were more clonally expanded and had lower generation probabilities than equally common non-associated chains. Because the 87-base-pair reads could not distinguish some IMGT-functional V segments, including TRBV6-2 and TRBV6-3, those segments were excluded. The earlier analysis of some 560 of the donors excluded fewer than 20 rarely observed V segments, including chromosome 9 orphons, because counts were too low. V-gene and J-gene trimming of TCR beta chains was associated with a missense DCLRE1C variant in a later genetic analysis, and the association was replicated in an independent cohort. A further reported finding was that TCR beta sequences accurately predicted the HLA-A and HLA-B alleles for most subjects in the first cohort. A later analysis found that TCR association rates varied across HLA loci, with DRB1 alleles showing the most associated TCRs and HLA-C alleles the fewest. Specific HLA alleles were associated with over 15,000 TCR beta sequences at a false discovery rate of 0.05 in a later analysis. A total of fewer than 200 TCR beta chains were listed by the study as associated with cytomegalovirus. Presence/absence analyses assumed roughly uniform sequencing depth across donors, an assumption that may not hold. Most CMV-associated TCR beta chains appeared to be HLA-restricted in a later analysis, and the HLA associations seemed to be driven largely by CMV exposure. When HLA alleles, especially DR and DQ, strongly co-occurred, attributing TCR associations to individual alleles was difficult. In an earlier analysis of 587 of the donors, most TCR beta V segments appeared in productive rearrangements about 87% or about 30% of the time, broadly matching IMGT annotations. Across donors, most TCR sequences were observed very rarely, whereas some public TCRs were present in many individuals. Cytomegalovirus status was reported to be diagnosed by the classifier with high specificity and sensitivity in both the original and validation cohorts.

As for this clone: Its antigen remains undetermined. Per-base qualities were not stored, and no clone one base away is much larger.

The cohort consisted of 600 or so healthy bone marrow donors. All cohort members were sampled while nominally healthy, although unrecorded immune exposures were likely present. The donor was CMV seropositive and belonged to the group of 250 to 300 seropositive cohort members. A peripheral blood sample was collected from each donor, and TCR beta sequencing was performed on peripheral blood mononuclear cells. Genomic DNA extraction from the blood cell samples was performed with the Qiagen DNeasy Blood Extraction Kit. The CDR3 runs 16 residues from the cysteine to the phenylalanine. This entry keeps only the CDR3 DNA: 48 bases, framed from base 1. Relative to germline, V is 5 bases shorter and J is 4 bases shorter, with 20 bases between their ends. Looking up the germline V gene yields CDR1 MDHEN and CDR2 SYDVKM. Receptor libraries were prepared by the immunoSEQ multiplex PCR assay. A mixture of 60 forward primers for TCR Vbeta segments and 13 reverse primers for TCR Jbeta segments was used in the multiplex PCR. Amplification of the CDR3 region of rearranged TCR beta genes was performed with a multiplex PCR assay on genomic DNA. The Illumina HiSeq System was used to sequence the amplified TCR beta libraries as 87-base-pair reads. Per the original workflow: Across the 600 to 700 repertoires, a later analysis counted tens of millions of unique TCR beta chains, approximately 12 million of which were shared by at least two donors. Raw reads were error-corrected and collapsed into unique sequences by a nearest-neighbor algorithm in which closely related sequences were merged to remove PCR and sequencing errors. V, D and J gene segments were assigned by aligning CDR3 sequences to IMGT reference sequences. For a sequence to be retained, a match of at least six nucleotides to both a V gene segment and a J gene segment was required. A rearrangement was called productive if the CDR3 had no stop codons and remained in frame with V and J, and every other rearrangement was called non-productive. Following IMGT convention, CDR3 was defined as the stretch from the second conserved V-encoded cysteine up to the conserved J-encoded phenylalanine. Sequences without an unambiguous match to a single V gene segment were excluded from the earlier analysis of almost 600 of the donors. In an earlier analysis of some 590 of the donors, V segments were called functional above 56.7% productive rearrangements and were called segregating when the between-donor standard deviation exceeded 5%. A statistical classification framework was built to diagnose cytomegalovirus status from the catalog of TCR beta chain sequences. A later analysis assigned V and J genes by comparing TCR nucleotide sequences with IMGT/GENE-DB human TR gene sequences. A later analysis assigned CDR3 sequences and most-parsimonious VDJ recombination scenarios with the TCRdist pipeline. In a later analysis, every TCR beta chain was defined by the combination of its CDR3 amino acid sequence and its V-gene family, and reads without a unique V-gene family were dropped. As a way to deal with suspected cross-contamination and a sequencing artifact, a later analysis dropped over 550 nucleotide sequences that were highly shared and had low generation probability. In a later analysis, a clonal expansion index was calculated for each public chain from normalized within-repertoire ranks of inferred template counts. Generation probabilities in a later analysis came from a VDJ recombination model fitted to out-of-frame rearrangements, and those results were checked against IGoR. In a later analysis, TCR-TCR, TCR-HLA and TCR-CMV co-occurrence was scored with hypergeometric tests, and a repertoire-size bias correction was applied to TCR pairs. To estimate false discovery rates, a later analysis permuted the HLA or CMV assignments 20 times. A later analysis grouped co-occurring TCRs with DBSCAN, adding TCRdist sequence similarity when clustering within HLA-allele-positive subsets. Repertoires with fewer than 30,000 or more than 120,000 public chains were left out of co-occurrence clustering, as were about five repertoires with anomalous nucleotide sharing. TCRdb limited this immuneACCESS table to in-frame rearrangements with V and J called. A share of clones is missing; checked studies link under half to unresolved V genes, and the rest is unexplained. That table is the source of V, J and clone size, and D and trimming were worked out from the DNA. Counted in this sample were about 140,000 clones; about 80% of them appeared once. The ten top clones hold about 3.9% of the sample.

The chain joins TRBV28 to TRBJ2-5; 6 matching bases give a weak D call of TRBD1. The receptor was isolated from a man in his forties in good health and CMV-seropositive. The sample comprised PBMCs. The CDR3 region has the sequence CASSRSHNRATETQYF. The DNA sequence is given as TGTGCCAGCAGTAGGTCCCATAACAGGGCAACAGAGACCCAGTACTTC.